What follows describes a single T cell receptor (beta chain). This table comes from immunoSEQ multiplex PCR, and its TCRdb copy is limited to in-frame clones, with some not included. The repertoire holds over a million clones, with 70% to 80% as singletons. The record originates from a study of shared clonotypes between healthy human individuals. The germline gives CDR1 LNHDA, CDR2 SQIVND (reference sequence). The CDR3 contains 15 residues. V shed 6 bases and J shed 0 bases, with 11 bases lying between them. The rearrangement joins TRBV19 to TRBJ1-4, with TRBD1 as a possible D gene (5 bases). This TCR derives from a man between 18 and 35 years old in good health. Some clones in this sample may be carry-over from other donors' samples. The sequencing input was memory CD4+ T cells from PBMCs. The subset denotes: CD45RA-negative fraction. CDR3 region: CASRGTVATNEKLFF. The DNA for the CDR3 is TGTGCCAGTAGGGGGACGGTTGCAACTAATGAAAAACTGTTTTTT.